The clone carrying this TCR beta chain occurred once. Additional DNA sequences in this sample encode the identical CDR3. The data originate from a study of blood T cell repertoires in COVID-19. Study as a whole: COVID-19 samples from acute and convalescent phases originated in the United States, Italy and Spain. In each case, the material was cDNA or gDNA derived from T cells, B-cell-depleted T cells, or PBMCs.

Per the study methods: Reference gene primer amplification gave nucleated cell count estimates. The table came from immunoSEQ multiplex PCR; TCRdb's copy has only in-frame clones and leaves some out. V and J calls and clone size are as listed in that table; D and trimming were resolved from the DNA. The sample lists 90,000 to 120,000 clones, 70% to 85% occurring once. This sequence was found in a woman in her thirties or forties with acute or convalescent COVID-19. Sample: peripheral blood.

DNA of the CDR3: TGTGCCAGCAGCACCGGACAAAATAATTCACCCCTCCACTTT. Its translation: CASSTGQNNSPLHF. The chain uses TRBV7-3 and TRBJ1-6; possibly TRBD1 for D (5 bases). This CDR3 has 14 residues. Looked up from germline, CDR1 is SGHTA and CDR2 is FQGTGA. The ends were cut back, 5 bases at V and 5 bases at J, with 10 bases in the middle.